This is a list of T cell receptor beta chains from one sample in a study of post-analysis software for immune sequencing data. Each CDR3 protein gets one entry after TCRdb re-called the PCR reads with MiXCR. The table records a few hundred thousand distinct CDR3 sequences, 34% of them present only once. The sample comprised blood. These receptors were obtained from a girl aged 2-17 years with multiple sclerosis. CDR3s include the opening cysteine and the closing phenylalanine or tryptophan. The D gene is left open where the match is weak. Rows may omit the clone size; those that give it use once, few, many or a size class.

V	size	J	D	CDR3	DNA
TRBV28	NA	TRBJ2-1	TRBD2	CASSPVGGGLGAYNEQFF	TGTGCCAGCAGTCCCGTCGGTGGGGGACTAGGAGCCTACAATGAGCAGTTCTTC
TRBV12-3/TRBV12-4	NA	TRBJ2-7	TRBD2	CASSPTGRGGYEQYF	TGTGCCAGCAGCCCCACGGGACGGGGGGGCTACGAGCAGTACTTC
TRBV20-1	many	TRBJ2-4	TRBD1	CSASGQGANIQYF	TGCAGTGCCAGTGGACAGGGGGCGAACATTCAGTACTTC
TRBV12-3/TRBV12-4	few	TRBJ1-1	NA	CASSSSGRTEAFF	TGTGCCAGCAGTTCGTCCGGGCGGACTGAAGCTTTCTTT
TRBV12-3/TRBV12-4	few	TRBJ2-4	NA	CASSVSQGAKNIQYF	TGTGCCAGCAGTGTATCGCAGGGAGCCAAAAACATTCAGTACTTC
TRBV7-9	NA	TRBJ2-7	NA	CASTGSSYEQYF	TGTGCCAGCACCGGGTCGTCCTACGAGCAGTACTTC
TRBV5-1	many	TRBJ2-3	TRBD2	CASSLGSGGSTDTQYF	TGCGCCAGCAGCTTGGGGAGCGGGGGTAGCACAGATACGCAGTATTTT
TRBV20-1	few	TRBJ2-1	TRBD2	CSATRGSGGANEQFF	TGCAGTGCTACCCGGGGCAGCGGGGGGGCGAATGAGCAGTTCTTC
TRBV2	NA	TRBJ2-4	NA	CASSPQVRAKNIQYF	TGTGCCAGCAGCCCTCAGGTTCGAGCCAAAAACATTCAGTACTTC
TRBV6-6	NA	TRBJ1-2	TRBD1	CASSLTGAGGYTF	TGTGCCAGCAGTTTAACAGGGGCGGGTGGCTACACCTTC
TRBV20-1	few	TRBJ2-1	TRBD2	CSARDQPSGFEFF	TGCAGTGCTAGAGATCAGCCTAGCGGGTTTGAGTTCTTC
TRBV6-2/TRBV6-3	NA	TRBJ1-5	TRBD1	CASADRGGQPQHF	TGTGCCAGCGCTGACAGGGGAGGTCAGCCCCAGCATTTT
TRBV28	NA	TRBJ1-2	NA	CASSPQGVSYGYTF	TGTGCCAGCAGTCCTCAGGGTGTTAGTTATGGCTACACCTTC
TRBV10-2	NA	TRBJ1-5	TRBD1	CASSESGQGAVGQPQHF	TGCGCCAGCAGTGAGTCAGGACAGGGGGCCGTGGGTCAGCCCCAGCATTTT
TRBV19	NA	TRBJ2-5	NA	CASSIRAGHQETQYF	TGTGCCAGTAGTATCCGGGCAGGTCACCAAGAGACCCAGTACTTC
TRBV18	few	TRBJ2-3	NA	CASSPERSTDTQYF	TGTGCCAGCTCACCGGAAAGGAGCACAGATACGCAGTATTTT
TRBV15	NA	TRBJ1-2	NA	CATSRDVGGDGYTF	TGTGCCACCAGCAGAGATGTAGGAGGGGATGGCTACACCTTC
TRBV6-6	few	TRBJ2-4	TRBD1	CASRGQGGGKNIQYF	TGTGCCAGCAGAGGACAGGGTGGTGGCAAAAACATTCAGTACTTC
TRBV6-5	NA	TRBJ1-2	NA	CASSYSRGRGGYTF	TGTGCCAGCAGTTACTCTAGGGGCCGGGGAGGCTACACCTTC
TRBV10-3	few	TRBJ2-7	NA	CAISVGPLLNEQYF	TGTGCCATCAGTGTGGGACCTCTCCTGAACGAGCAGTACTTC
TRBV5-1	NA	TRBJ2-3	NA	CASSKAGSPISTDTQYF	TGCGCCAGCAGCAAAGCAGGGTCTCCCATTAGCACAGATACGCAGTATTTT
TRBV29-1	NA	TRBJ1-1	NA	CSVVGRLNTEAFF	TGCAGCGTTGTTGGACGGTTGAACACTGAAGCTTTCTTT
TRBV28	NA	TRBJ1-5	NA	CASSSSRNQPQHF	TGTGCCAGCAGTTCGAGCCGGAATCAGCCCCAGCATTTT
TRBV9	NA	TRBJ2-3	NA	CASSVDSGRPADTQYF	TGTGCTAGCAGCGTAGACTCGGGGCGGCCGGCAGATACGCAGTATTTT
TRBV10-3	NA	TRBJ2-3	NA	CAISSSHTQYF	TGTGCCATCAGTTCCAGTCATACGCAGTATTTT
TRBV5-6	few	TRBJ1-5	NA	CASSVGTPYSNQPQHF	TGTGCCAGCAGCGTGGGGACACCCTATAGCAATCAGCCCCAGCATTTT
TRBV29-1	NA	TRBJ2-1	NA	CSVTPGLRNEQFF	TGCAGCGTAACGCCGGGACTGCGCAATGAGCAGTTCTTC
TRBV4-1	NA	TRBJ1-2	NA	CASSQVGGSGPNYGYTF	TGCGCCAGCAGCCAAGTGGGGGGGTCGGGCCCGAACTATGGCTACACCTTC
TRBV10-1	NA	TRBJ2-7	NA	CASSESRDYEQYF	TGCGCCAGCAGTGAGTCCCGGGACTACGAGCAGTACTTC
TRBV29-1	NA	TRBJ2-7	NA	CSVNDGAYEQYF	TGCAGCGTTAATGACGGAGCCTACGAGCAGTACTTC
TRBV20-1	few	TRBJ2-1	NA	CSPSGRSYNEQFF	TGCAGTCCGTCGGGGCGTTCCTACAATGAGCAGTTCTTC
TRBV20-1	NA	TRBJ2-7	NA	CSAEGEGTETYEQYF	TGCAGTGCTGAAGGCGAGGGGACCGAAACCTACGAGCAGTACTTC
TRBV11-2	many	TRBJ2-5	NA	CASSLVTETQYF	TGTGCCAGCAGTTTGGTAACGGAGACCCAGTACTTC
TRBV4-1	many	TRBJ2-5	NA	CASSRGEAVGETQYF	TGCGCCAGCAGCCGCGGGGAGGCCGTCGGAGAGACCCAGTACTTC
TRBV20-1	NA	TRBJ2-7	NA	CSASGGSSYNEQYF	TGCAGTGCTAGTGGGGGCTCTTCCTACAATGAGCAGTACTTC
TRBV5-4	NA	TRBJ1-1	TRBD1	CASSPRAGQEDTEAFF	TGTGCCAGCAGCCCTAGGGCGGGACAGGAGGACACTGAAGCTTTCTTT
TRBV29-1	NA	TRBJ2-4	NA	CSPGQRAKNIRYF	TGCAGCCCCGGACAGAGGGCCAAAAACATTCGGTACTTC
TRBV10-3	few	TRBJ2-3	TRBD1	CAIGRSPGQGTDTQYF	TGTGCCATCGGTAGGAGTCCGGGACAGGGGACAGATACGCAGTATTTT
TRBV20-1	NA	TRBJ2-7	NA	CSASLGRGVGEQYF	TGCAGTGCTAGTCTGGGCAGGGGTGTGGGCGAGCAGTACTTC
TRBV7-2	many	TRBJ1-2	NA	CASSLGGEEGYTF	TGTGCCAGCAGCTTAGGGGGGGAAGAGGGCTACACCTTC
TRBV9	NA	TRBJ2-7	NA	CASSVADGQKHEQYF	TGTGCCAGCAGCGTAGCTGATGGACAGAAACACGAGCAGTACTTC
TRBV2	few	TRBJ2-5	NA	CASKAQETQYF	TGTGCCAGCAAGGCCCAAGAGACCCAGTACTTC
TRBV4-2	NA	TRBJ2-1	NA	CASSQEGAPYNEQFF	TGTGCCAGCAGCCAAGAGGGGGCTCCCTACAATGAGCAGTTCTTC
TRBV25-1	many	TRBJ2-5	TRBD2	CASSGSGGVQETQYF	TGTGCCAGCAGTGGTAGCGGGGGGGTACAAGAGACCCAGTACTTC
TRBV7-9	few	TRBJ2-3	NA	CASSLSLGSPRDTQYF	TGTGCCAGCAGCTTAAGCTTGGGTAGTCCCAGGGATACGCAGTATTTT
TRBV27	NA	TRBJ2-2	NA	CASSLRTGMTGELFF	TGTGCCAGCAGTTTAAGAACAGGGATGACCGGGGAGCTGTTTTTT
TRBV6-4	many	TRBJ2-3	NA	CASSEVGGTDTQYF	TGTGCCAGCAGTGAAGTTGGCGGCACAGATACGCAGTATTTT
TRBV14	few	TRBJ2-1	NA	CASSQAWEQFF	TGTGCCAGCAGCCAAGCCTGGGAGCAGTTCTTC